This TCR beta chain was obtained from a study of patients and donors after allogeneic stem cell transplantation. Germline V gene data show CDR1 as DFQATT and CDR2 as SNEGSKA (reference sequence). There are 14 residues in the CDR3. The V segment lost 3 bases and the J segment 0 bases; nucleotides outside the gene matches: 4. TCRdb used MiXCR to reprocess the RT-PCR reads, holding one entry per CDR3 protein. In the table there are approximately 29,000 distinct CDR3 sequences, about 37% of which are singletons. The chain has TRBV20-1 and TRBJ1-1, with 7 bases matching TRBD1. The material sequenced was blood, either unsorted or a sorted T cell fraction (not recorded which). The source of this sequence is a human donor who was either an allogeneic HSCT recipient or a stem cell or donor lymphocyte infusion donor (not recorded which). It is not recorded whose cells these are; they may come from a transplant donor. The DNA of the CDR3 is TGCAGTGCTAGGCTTGGGACAGTGAACACTGAAGCTTTCTTT. Protein product: CSARLGTVNTEAFF.